The next 29 T cell receptor beta chains were all read from a single sample in a study of T cells in Graves' hyperthyroidism and ophthalmopathy. TCR beta CDR3 region amplification was performed from RNA transcripts. In the first-round RT-PCR of the TCR CDR3, the HTBI primer set was used. One entry per CDR3 protein, called by TCRdb with MiXCR from the multiplex PCR reads. This table holds about 570,000 distinct CDR3 sequences, about 43% found once. Sequencing was performed on peripheral blood or thyroid tissue (not recorded which). The receptor set was obtained from an adult woman with Graves' disease, either hyperthyroidism or ophthalmopathy (not recorded which).

The sample holds one count of this clonotype. A much larger clone differs by one base, so this may be a read error. The gene calls are TRBV7-2 and TRBJ2-7; D is uncertain. CDR1 is SGHTA and CDR2 is FQGNSA in the germline V gene. The CDR3 is 13 residues long. CDR3 sequence (DNA): TGTGCCGGCAGCCCTTATTCAGTGCCAGGTGGATACTTC. This codes for CAGSPYSVPGGYF.

This chain connects TRBV5-1 to TRBJ2-7; 8 positions agree with TRBD1. Looked up from germline, CDR1 is SGHRS and CDR2 is YFSETQ. The CDR3 length is 15 residues. Trimming at V came to 4 bases and at J to 7 bases, leaving 13 bases not matched to a gene. CDR3 amino acids: CASSLGGTGPREQYF. CDR3 nucleotide sequence: TGCGCCAGCAGCCTGGGCGGGACAGGACCTCGGGAGCAGTACTTC.

This clonotype has just a few counts. This sequence joins TRBV19 and TRBJ1-5; 7 bases are shared with TRBD1. V lost 5 bases, J lost 2 bases, and 6 bases stayed unmatched. This CDR3 comprises 15 residues. Germline loops: CDR1 LNHDA, CDR2 SQIVND (reference sequence). CDR3 residues: CASSRQGDGNQPQHF. In DNA form, the CDR3 reads TGTGCCAGTAGTCGACAGGGCGACGGCAATCAGCCCCAGCATTTT. The full variable domain, completed using reference TRBV19 and TRBJ1-5, is DGGITQSPKYLFRKEGQNVTLSCEQNLNHDAMYWYRQDPGQGLRLIYYSQIVNDFQKGDIAEGYSVSREKKESFPLTVTSAQKNPTAFYLCASSRQGDGNQPQHFGDGTRLSIL.

The chain links TRBV15 to TRBJ2-5; 9 bases are shared with TRBD1. This CDR3 is 16 amino acids long. The J segment lost 7 bases and the V segment lost 3 bases, leaving 12 bases of the junction unmatched. Looked up from germline, CDR1 is LNHNV and CDR2 is YYDKDF (reference sequence). This chain's CDR3 is CATSSRTGANEGTQYF. DNA of the CDR3: TGTGCCACCAGCAGCCGGACAGGGGCCAACGAGGGGACCCAGTACTTC.

This sequence joins TRBV11-3 and TRBJ1-5, with 7 bases lining up with TRBD1. The germline gives CDR1 SGHNT, CDR2 YENEEA. Unmatched junction bases numbered 3, after V lost 2 bases and J lost 14 bases. This CDR3 has 11 residues. The CDR3 DNA reads as TGTGCCAGCAGCTTACAGGGGGGGGAGCATTTT. Residues: CASSLQGGEHF.

The sample holds many counts of this clonotype. V is TRBV4-1 and J is TRBJ2-3, with 11 bases fitting TRBD1. This CDR3 contains 16 residues. CDR1 MGHRA and CDR2 YSYEKL come from the germline V gene. V trimming: 1 base; J trimming: 5 bases; junction bases outside the gene matches: 5. CDR3 nucleotide sequence: TGCGCCAGCAGCCAAGGGACAGGGGGCTTGGTAGATACGCAGTATTTT. Translation gives CASSQGTGGLVDTQYF.

This clonotype came up a few times. This CDR3 is CSARVGGRGETQYF. The DNA of the CDR3 is TGCAGTGCTAGAGTAGGAGGGAGGGGAGAGACCCAGTACTTC. The chain joins TRBV20-1 to TRBJ2-5, with 7 bases fitting TRBD2. Germline CDR1 DFQATT, CDR2 SNEGSKA (reference sequence). V dropped 1 base and J dropped 4; count of bases not matched to a gene: 6. This CDR3 is 14 amino acids long.

The gene calls are TRBV7-8 and TRBJ1-2; the match to TRBD1 covers 9 bases. After removal of 6 bases from V and 6 bases from J, the junction contained 8 bases not matched to a gene. Germline V gene data show CDR1 as SGHVS and CDR2 as FQNEAQ. The CDR3 is 14 amino acids. The CDR3 nucleotides read TGTGCCAGCAGACCGATGGGACAGGGCCATGGCTACACCTTC. It encodes CASRPMGQGHGYTF. The full variable domain, in which reference TRBV7-8 and TRBJ1-2 provide the parts outside the CDR3, is GAGVSQSPRYKVAKRGQDVALRCDPISGHVSLFWYQQALGQGPEFLTYFQNEAQLDKSGLPSDRFFAERPEGSVSTLKIQRTQQEDSAVYLCASRPMGQGHGYTFGSGTRLTVV.

The table lists this clonotype with many counts. The rearrangement links TRBV13 to TRBJ1-5; D not certain. Trimming stripped 0 bases from V and 5 bases from J, with 5 bases between. Germline V gene sequence: CDR1 PRHDT, CDR2 FYEKMQ (reference sequence). CDR3 length: 13 residues. CDR3 in amino acids: CASSLGPHQPQHF. CDR3 coding DNA: TGTGCCAGCAGCTTAGGTCCTCATCAGCCCCAGCATTTT.

This clonotype was observed at least ten times. V gene TRBV10-3 combines with J gene TRBJ2-2; D perhaps matches TRBD2 (6 bases). The V end was cut by 10 bases, the J end by 3 bases, with 15 bases between. Germline lookup yields CDR1 ENHRY and CDR2 SYGVKD. The CDR3 is 14 residues long. The CDR3 region has the DNA TGTGCCACCCGTTCCCCGGGGGACACCGGGGAGCTGTTTTTT. It specifies CATRSPGDTGELFF.

This chain uses TRBV7-2 with TRBJ1-1; possibly TRBD1 for D (6 bases). CDR3 length: 16 residues. The V and J ends lost 0 bases and 3 bases respectively, with 14 bases between them. Germline lookup yields CDR1 SGHTA and CDR2 FQGNSA. The CDR3, as DNA: TGTGCCAGCAGCTTAGCGATGACAGGTTTACACACTGAAGCTTTCTTT. Encoded protein: CASSLAMTGLHTEAFF.

V is TRBV10-3 and J is TRBJ2-7; a possible D gene is TRBD1 (7 bases). The CDR3 is 14 residues long. V lost 10 bases and J lost 5, with 21 bases in between. CDR1 and CDR2 from the germline V gene are ENHRY and SYGVKD. Written as DNA, the CDR3 is TGTGCCACGACGACGCAGGGGGGAATAAACGAGCAGTACTTC. Translation gives CATTTQGGINEQYF.

The chain uses TRBV29-1 and TRBJ2-5, with a weak D call TRBD1 (6 bases). There are 14 residues in the CDR3. Germline loops: CDR1 SQVTM, CDR2 ANQGSEA. V shed 6 bases and J shed 5 bases, with 19 bases lying between them. DNA for the CDR3: TGCAGCGTAGGAATTCAACAGGGTCCGGAGACCCAGTACTTC. This translates into CSVGIQQGPETQYF.

As to this clonotype: No DNA is shown, since the ends of the CDR3 on it are uncertain; the CDR3 is the one TCRdb lists. The V gene is TRBV7-9, the J gene TRBJ1-4; the DNA was not used to check the table's D call, TRBD1. The CDR3 is 21 residues long, ends included. From germline, CDR1 is SEHNR and CDR2 FQNEAQ (reference sequence). CDR3 in amino acids: CASSFYICSAPPTLGSEKLFF.

Of note for this clonotype: A clone one base away is much larger, so this may be a read error. V usage is TRBV4-1 and J usage is TRBJ1-6, with D hard to call. Germline V gene sequence: CDR1 MGHRA, CDR2 YSYEKL. The CDR3 length is 18 residues. CDR3 sequence (DNA): TGCGCCAGCAGCCAAGCGGGTCCCAATCTGTCCTATAATTCACCCCCCCACTTT. Translation: CASSQAGPNLSYNSPPHF.

J is TRBJ1-4 and V is TRBV7-2, with D tentatively TRBD1 (5 bases). The CDR3 contains 12 residues. Germline assignment: CDR1 SGHTA and CDR2 FQGNSA. V gave up 2 bases and J gave up 12 bases, with 10 bases separating them. CDR3 amino acids: CASSLPGRELFF. Written as DNA, the CDR3 is TGTGCCAGCAGCTTACCAGGGAGAGAACTGTTTTTT.

This clonotype was observed at least ten times. The rearrangement joins TRBV24-1 to TRBJ2-5; no firm D call. The CDR3 consists of 14 residues. Deletions cut 4 bases from V and 2 bases from J, with 10 bases between. The germline CDR1 and CDR2 sequences are KGHDR and SFDVKD. The DNA of the CDR3 is TGTGCCACCAGTGACGCAGTAGTACAAGAGACCCAGTACTTC. Translated: CATSDAVVQETQYF.

This clonotype was detected a few times. The chain uses TRBV5-6 and TRBJ1-5; no firm D call. Per germline, CDR1 SGHDT and CDR2 YYEEEE. V gave up 2 bases and J gave up 2 bases, with 8 bases separating them. There are 14 residues in the CDR3. CDR3 residues: CASSFYSGNQPQHF. The CDR3 nucleotides read TGTGCCAGCAGCTTCTATTCGGGCAATCAGCCCCAGCATTTT.

The chain carries TRBV10-3 and TRBJ1-5; 7 bases line up with TRBD1. CDR1 ENHRY and CDR2 SYGVKD come from the germline V gene. CDR3 length: 18 amino acids. The V gene end was trimmed by 2 bases and the J gene end by 5 bases; junction bases not matched to a gene: 15. CDR3: CAISETGHRGASDQPQHF. CDR3 bases: TGTGCCATCAGTGAGACGGGACACAGGGGCGCAAGCGATCAGCCCCAGCATTTT.

This clonotype was recorded many times. The V call is TRBV11-2, the J call TRBJ2-7; D is undetermined. V lost 5 bases to trimming and J lost 4 bases, with 18 bases between them. CDR1 is SGHAT, CDR2 FQNNGV, per germline. The CDR3 extends over 15 amino acids. This chain's CDR3 is CASSPRLAFGYEQYF. The CDR3 nucleotides read TGTGCCAGCAGCCCCCGGTTGGCCTTTGGGTACGAGCAGTACTTC.

This clonotype was found a few times. V and J are TRBV7-2 and TRBJ1-2; TRBD1 is a possible D gene (5 bases). This CDR3 spans 12 amino acids. The germline gives CDR1 SGHTA, CDR2 FQGNSA. V dropped 4 bases and J dropped 8 bases, with 11 bases sitting between them. This CDR3 is CASSYFRAGYTF. CDR3 coding DNA: TGTGCCAGCAGCTACTTCAGGGCCGGCTACACCTTC.

This clonotype was observed a few times. V is TRBV2 and J is TRBJ1-6, with a tentative D call TRBD1 (6 bases). Per germline, CDR1 SNHLY and CDR2 FYNNEI. The CDR3 covers 16 residues. With 3 bases removed from V and 9 bases from J, the gap between germline ends came to 18 bases. The CDR3 spells CASSDVGGRAGSPLHF. The DNA for the CDR3 is TGTGCCAGCAGTGACGTGGGGGGCCGGGCGGGTTCACCCCTCCACTTT. Combining the CDR3 with reference TRBV2 and TRBJ1-6 gives the whole variable domain EPEVTQTPSHQVTQMGQEVILRCVPISNHLYFYWYRQILGQKVEFLVSFYNNEISEKSEIFDDQFSVERPDGSNFTLKIRSTKLEDSAMYFCASSDVGGRAGSPLHFGNGTRLTVT.

The rearrangement uses TRBV7-9 and TRBJ1-5; D unresolved. V was clipped by 6 bases and J by 6 bases, with 18 bases between them. Germline CDR1 is SEHNR and CDR2 is FQNEAQ (reference sequence). CDR3 size: 15 residues. The DNA for the CDR3 is TGTGCCAGCAGTTACACAAGATTGGAGGCTCAGCCCCAGCATTTT. Translated: CASSYTRLEAQPQHF.

This clonotype was counted at least ten times. The chain links TRBV20-1 to TRBJ1-5; D is perhaps TRBD1 (5 bases). V lost 1 base to trimming and J lost 2 bases, with 18 bases between them. CDR3 size: 17 residues. Germline values: CDR1 DFQATT, CDR2 SNEGSKA (reference sequence). CDR3: CSARVRGSPPGNQPQHF. Written as DNA, the CDR3 is TGCAGTGCTAGAGTTCGGGGCAGCCCTCCGGGCAATCAGCCCCAGCATTTT.

In the case of this clonotype: A read error may account for a junction end that differs from germline. V and J are TRBV7-9 and TRBJ2-2; D possibly corresponds to TRBD2 (5 bases). This CDR3 spans 15 amino acids. CDR1 and CDR2 (germline): SEHNR, FQNEAQ (reference sequence). The CDR3 loop is CAGSLTGTNTGELFF. Written as DNA, the CDR3 is TGTGCCGGCAGCTTGACGGGAACGAACACCGGGGAGCTGTTTTTT.

This chain joins TRBV6-2 or TRBV6-3 and TRBJ1-5, with D possibly TRBD1 on 6 matching bases. Germline V gives CDR1 MNHEY, CDR2 SVGEGT. The CDR3 has 13 amino acids. V gave up 7 bases and J gave up 5 bases, with 12 bases separating them. CDR3 amino acids: CASNKDSYQPQHF. The CDR3 DNA follows: TGTGCCAGCAACAAGGACAGCTATCAGCCCCAGCATTTT.

This clonotype was counted ten times or more. V usage is TRBV6-1 and J usage is TRBJ1-1; D not resolved. This CDR3 has 14 amino acids. Trimming cost V 7 bases and J 5 bases, with 17 bases left between them. Germline V gene sequence: CDR1 MNHNS, CDR2 SASEGT. The CDR3 region is CASTPERGGTEAFF. DNA of the CDR3: TGTGCCAGCACCCCGGAGCGAGGAGGTACTGAAGCTTTCTTT.

The chain joins TRBV6-1 to TRBJ1-4; no clear D gene. Trimming took 0 bases from V and 4 from J, leaving 9 bases between them. There are 15 residues in the CDR3. From germline, CDR1 is MNHNS and CDR2 SASEGT. The CDR3, as DNA: TGTGCCAGCAGTGAAGCGCGGTGGGTTAATGAAAAACTGTTTTTT. Amino acids: CASSEARWVNEKLFF.

Only a few counts were recorded for this clonotype. V and J are TRBV25-1 and TRBJ1-4; TRBD1 might be the D (6 bases). Germline assignment: CDR1 MGHDK and CDR2 SYGVNS. The V and J ends lost 4 bases and 8 bases respectively, with 23 bases between them. The CDR3 runs 17 residues. The DNA of the CDR3 is TGTGCCAGCAGTGTCCCGTCTAGGGGGACGGTACGAGAAAAACTGTTTTTT. As protein: CASSVPSRGTVREKLFF. Full variable domain (rest looked up from reference TRBV25-1 and TRBJ1-4): EADIYQTPRYLVIGTGKKITLECSQTMGHDKMYWYQQDPGMELHLIHYSYGVNSTEKGDLSSESTVSRIRTEHFPLTLESARPSHTSQYLCASSVPSRGTVREKLFFGSGTQLSVL.